This is a list of T cell receptor beta chains from one sample in a study of blood T cells in healthy people across ages. TCRdb ran MiXCR on the 5' RACE reads and lists one entry per CDR3 protein. The sample records roughly 700,000 distinct CDR3 sequences, roughly 49% being singletons. Specimen: blood. The receptors here all came from a woman aged 60-75 years in good health. Both conserved end residues are part of each CDR3. Each record gives: clone size, J gene, V gene, CDR3 protein. Clone size appears in some rows only: once, few, many, or a class for an expanded clone.

abundance: .
j_gene: TRBJ2-7
v_gene: TRBV21-1
CDR3aa: CASSKASKGCEQYF

abundance: many
j_gene: TRBJ2-7
v_gene: TRBV7-2
CDR3aa: CASSLAWTGAGREQYF

abundance: .
j_gene: TRBJ2-7
v_gene: TRBV4-2
CDR3aa: CASSRELGDRYEQYF

abundance: .
j_gene: TRBJ2-1
v_gene: TRBV4-3
CDR3aa: CASSQLTQGGEQFF

abundance: .
j_gene: TRBJ2-4
v_gene: TRBV7-9
CDR3aa: CASSGGTVQYF

abundance: .
j_gene: TRBJ1-6
v_gene: TRBV10-3
CDR3aa: CAISESGSMGPPLHF

abundance: once
j_gene: TRBJ1-6
v_gene: TRBV28
CDR3aa: CASSYRVYNSPIHF

abundance: few
j_gene: TRBJ2-7
v_gene: TRBV7-9
CDR3aa: CASSLVRGLGYEQYF

abundance: .
j_gene: TRBJ2-3
v_gene: TRBV21-1
CDR3aa: CASSGIRTAPDTQYF

abundance: few
j_gene: TRBJ1-2
v_gene: TRBV25-1
CDR3aa: CASNQQAGGYTF

abundance: once
j_gene: TRBJ2-3
v_gene: TRBV20-1
CDR3aa: CSVRGGSADTQYF

abundance: .
j_gene: TRBJ2-1
v_gene: TRBV5-1
CDR3aa: CASSIPGLAGGSEQFF

abundance: few
j_gene: TRBJ2-1
v_gene: TRBV7-2
CDR3aa: CASSLARPSGRAGDEQFF

abundance: .
j_gene: TRBJ2-3
v_gene: TRBV11-1
CDR3aa: CASSLGTSGRAWAPDTQYF

abundance: .
j_gene: TRBJ2-3
v_gene: TRBV6-5
CDR3aa: CASSDSPSMDTQYF

abundance: .
j_gene: TRBJ1-2
v_gene: TRBV29-1
CDR3aa: CSHEGGGNYGYTF

abundance: .
j_gene: TRBJ2-1
v_gene: TRBV15
CDR3aa: CATSRDFGEQFF

abundance: once
j_gene: TRBJ2-1
v_gene: TRBV6-2/TRBV6-3
CDR3aa: CASSYIAGESYNEQFF

abundance: many
j_gene: TRBJ1-1
v_gene: TRBV29-1
CDR3aa: CSVNRGVNTEAFF

abundance: few
j_gene: TRBJ2-1
v_gene: TRBV3-1
CDR3aa: CASRDSGGYNEQFF

abundance: .
j_gene: TRBJ2-1
v_gene: TRBV24-1
CDR3aa: CATSDFARGASYNEQFF

abundance: .
j_gene: TRBJ2-7
v_gene: TRBV14
CDR3aa: CASSATSGVYEQYF

abundance: .
j_gene: TRBJ2-3
v_gene: TRBV5-1
CDR3aa: CASCITGTAPDTQYF

abundance: .
j_gene: TRBJ2-1
v_gene: TRBV21-1
CDR3aa: CASPKGREAYNEQFF

abundance: .
j_gene: TRBJ1-2
v_gene: TRBV7-9
CDR3aa: CASSFSGKDGYTF

abundance: few
j_gene: TRBJ2-4
v_gene: TRBV2
CDR3aa: CASREDKNIQYF

abundance: .
j_gene: TRBJ1-5
v_gene: TRBV6-6
CDR3aa: CASSYAGTASNQPQHF

abundance: .
j_gene: TRBJ2-7
v_gene: TRBV20-1
CDR3aa: CSARDSNRGHEQYF

abundance: .
j_gene: TRBJ2-1
v_gene: TRBV20-1
CDR3aa: CSAPPPLGAEWFGGNEQFF

abundance: .
j_gene: TRBJ1-2
v_gene: TRBV13
CDR3aa: CASRTTGSGYTF

abundance: .
j_gene: TRBJ1-1
v_gene: TRBV3-1
CDR3aa: CASSLPRIAGTEAFF

abundance: .
j_gene: TRBJ2-3
v_gene: TRBV20-1
CDR3aa: CSAAIRVTRTDTQYF

abundance: .
j_gene: TRBJ1-2
v_gene: TRBV4-3
CDR3aa: CASSQDLASYGYTF

abundance: .
j_gene: TRBJ2-5
v_gene: TRBV29-1
CDR3aa: CSVVRDRETQYF

abundance: .
j_gene: TRBJ1-2
v_gene: TRBV24-1
CDR3aa: CATSDGPRDRGYDGYTF

abundance: few
j_gene: TRBJ2-7
v_gene: TRBV29-1
CDR3aa: CSVSETGRYRSYEQYF

abundance: .
j_gene: TRBJ2-7
v_gene: TRBV12-3/TRBV12-4
CDR3aa: CASSPLLANNEQYF

abundance: .
j_gene: TRBJ1-1
v_gene: TRBV7-9
CDR3aa: CASSPHSLGQNTEAFF

abundance: many
j_gene: TRBJ2-5
v_gene: TRBV12-3/TRBV12-4
CDR3aa: CASSHDRGGQETQYF

abundance: .
j_gene: TRBJ1-2
v_gene: TRBV7-2
CDR3aa: CASSSGQGAQVYGYTF

abundance: once
j_gene: TRBJ2-3
v_gene: TRBV3-1
CDR3aa: CASGPRTEGPDTQYF

abundance: once
j_gene: TRBJ2-4
v_gene: TRBV20-1
CDR3aa: CSAYPGTSERSIQYF

abundance: .
j_gene: TRBJ2-1
v_gene: TRBV20-1
CDR3aa: CSARGGTSADLYNEQFF

abundance: medium-sized
j_gene: TRBJ2-7
v_gene: TRBV20-1
CDR3aa: CSARENSYEQYF

abundance: .
j_gene: TRBJ1-2
v_gene: TRBV20-1
CDR3aa: CSASRQGGGYTF

abundance: few
j_gene: TRBJ2-2
v_gene: TRBV24-1
CDR3aa: CATSDPRDATRELFF

abundance: .
j_gene: .
v_gene: TRBV28
CDR3aa: CASAQLAGSYEQYF

abundance: .
j_gene: TRBJ2-7
v_gene: TRBV10-3
CDR3aa: CAISPGTGGYEQYF

abundance: few
j_gene: TRBJ2-1
v_gene: TRBV4-3
CDR3aa: CASSPGSGVGEQFF

abundance: .
j_gene: TRBJ1-6
v_gene: TRBV12-3/TRBV12-4
CDR3aa: CASSVMGVKPLHF

abundance: few
j_gene: TRBJ2-5
v_gene: TRBV2
CDR3aa: CASSEGKEYQETQYF

abundance: .
j_gene: TRBJ2-7
v_gene: TRBV6-5
CDR3aa: CASSLAGASYKQYF

abundance: .
j_gene: TRBJ2-1
v_gene: TRBV6-2/TRBV6-3
CDR3aa: CATRLAGGRNEQFF